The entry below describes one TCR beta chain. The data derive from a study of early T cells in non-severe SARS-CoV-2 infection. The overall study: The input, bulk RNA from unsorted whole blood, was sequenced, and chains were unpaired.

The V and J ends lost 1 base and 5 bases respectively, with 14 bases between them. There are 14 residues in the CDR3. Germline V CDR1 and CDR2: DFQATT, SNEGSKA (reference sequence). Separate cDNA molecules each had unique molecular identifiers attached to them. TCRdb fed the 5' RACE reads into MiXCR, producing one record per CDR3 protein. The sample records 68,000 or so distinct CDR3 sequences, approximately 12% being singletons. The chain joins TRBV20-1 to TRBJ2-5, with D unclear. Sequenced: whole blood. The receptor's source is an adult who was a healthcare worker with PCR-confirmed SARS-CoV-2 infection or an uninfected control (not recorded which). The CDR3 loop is CSARGSLGMETQYF. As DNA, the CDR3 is TGCAGTGCTAGAGGGTCCCTGGGAATGGAGACCCAGTACTTC.